This T cell receptor beta chain is drawn from a study of shared clonotypes between healthy human individuals (dated by TCRdb to the early 2020s). In terms of the full investigation: The cohort comprised a couple of women and a few men aged 18 to 49 years. To estimate repertoire size and how much clonotypes are shared between individuals, the study performed deep sequencing of blood TCR repertoires from roughly five healthy adults. Leukapheresis yielded between about 0.9 and 8.9 billion PBMCs per donor. For each donor, CD4 naive and CD4 memory were each run on three plates, CD8 naive on two plates, and CD8 memory on one plate. To increase sequencing depth and limit assay-specific biases, TCR repertoire library preparation and sequencing were carried out by different laboratories using diverse techniques. Summary of the overall study and its limitations: Compared with non-shared clonotypes, the clonotypes found in all four sorted-subset donors had higher generation probabilities. Sampling was restricted to blood, and TCR repertoires in tissue are likely to differ from TCR repertoires in blood. Rarefaction of sorted-subset datasets indicated incomplete sequencing despite the large sequencing depth. Sharing across four donors was observed for 4.5% to 6.5% of naive CD4, under 4% of naive CD8, over 2% of memory CD4, and around 0.4% of memory CD8 clonotypes. Based on pairwise subsampling, the degree of clonotype sharing among donors was expected to be affected by sequencing depth. Because the study included only a small number of donors, the genetic and exposure-history diversity represented was limited. Estimated clonotype richness was generally larger for naive than for memory subsets.

TCR CDR3 regions were amplified from genomic DNA by multiplex PCR using the deep immunoSEQ assay. Extracted genomic DNA from each cell subset was spread evenly across all wells of several immunoSEQ 96-well plates, with each plate serving as a replicate. Each replicate PCR for sorted subsets received about 200 ng genomic DNA, equal to about 30,000 T cell genomes. Purified libraries were quantified with a Qubit 3.0 fluorometer, sized on a Bioanalyzer 2100, and re-quantified with the KAPA Library Quantification kit. Every immunoSEQ 96-well plate was sequenced on a separate single-read 150-cycle Illumina NextSeq 550 flow cell. The published analysis was carried out like this. The immunoSEQ output contained only junctional sequences without quality scores, so filtering could not match that applied to full-length reads. To assign V/J genes and CDR3, sequences were annotated against IMGT germline references using PyIR, a Python wrapper for IgBLAST v1.9. Reads were removed for weak V/J assignments (E-value above 1e-6), missing CDR3, stop codons, out-of-frame junctions, or ambiguous translated residues. A V3J clonotype was defined by an identical inferred V gene, J gene, and CDR3 amino acid sequence. To compute the percentage overlap between repertoires, the number of shared unique clonotypes was divided by the size of the smaller repertoire. Richness of each repertoire was evaluated using RTK rarefaction, the Chao1 estimator, and Recon v2.1 estimates of unobserved clonotypes. Generation probabilities for all TCRbeta clonotypes obtained by the gDNA method from several donors were computed using OLGA. TCRdb limited this immuneACCESS table to in-frame rearrangements with V and J called. A share of clones is missing; checked studies link under half to unresolved V genes, and the rest is unexplained. For V, J and clone size, that table is used; D and trimming come from the DNA. This sample holds around 1.4 million clones; around 98.5% were observed only once. The ten largest clonotypes hold about 0.35% of the sample.

The donors were healthy, HIV-negative adults with no recently reported acute infections or vaccinations. Every donor was a Caucasian adult residing in Nashville, Tennessee, USA. CD4+ T cells were enriched through magnetic negative selection, after which naive cells were positively selected on CD45RA and the remaining negative fraction served as the memory subset. After blood collection by leukapheresis, PBMCs were isolated using Ficoll-Histopaque density gradient centrifugation and then cryopreserved in the vapor phase of liquid nitrogen. Purity and quantity of every magnetically sorted T cell population were checked by analytical flow cytometry. Genomic DNA was isolated from each sorted fraction and quantified by UV absorbance on a Nanodrop 2000c. Concerning this clone: It has no known antigen specificity. Within one base of it there is no much larger clone, and no base qualities were kept.

This TCR derives from a man under 40 in good health. Sequenced material: naive CD4+ T cells sorted from blood. The intended sense of this specimen's cell subset or site label: CD45RA+ positively selected.

For the CDR3, the sequence is CAIRGAGSNTEAFF. The sequenced DNA: TGTGCCATCAGGGGGGCAGGGAGCAACACTGAAGCTTTCTTT. In this chain, TRBV10-3 is recombined with TRBJ1-1, and TRBD1 may be the D gene, going by 6 matching bases. CDR1 and CDR2, per the germline V gene, are ENHRY and SYGVKD. There are 14 amino acids in the CDR3, from cysteine to phenylalanine inclusive. The DNA shown is the 42-base CDR3, in frame from base 1. Between the V and J ends, shortened by 6 bases and 2 bases respectively, the junction contains 13 bases.